The present TCR beta chain was sequenced within a study of blood T cell repertoires in COVID-19. Study-wide background: COVID-19 samples from acute and convalescent phases originated in the United States, Italy and Spain. From T cells, B-cell-depleted T cells, or PBMCs came the material, which was cDNA or gDNA.

In the original analysis: Estimated nucleated cell counts came from reference gene primer amplification. Generated by immunoSEQ multiplex PCR, the TCRdb table keeps only in-frame clones and is missing some. V and J calls and clone size are copied from that table; D and trimming were computed from the DNA. The sample yields 210,000 or so clones, around 80% seen once. V trimming: 6 bases; J trimming: 0 bases; junction bases outside the gene matches: 7. Germline assignment: CDR1 MDHEN and CDR2 SYDVKM. The CDR3 has 16 amino acids. Sequenced material: peripheral blood. The source is a man in his fifties or sixties who had recovered from COVID-19. V is TRBV28 and J is TRBJ1-4; 7 bases match TRBD1. DNA of the CDR3: TGTGCCAGCAGACCCCGACAGGGTTCAACTAATGAAAAACTGTTTTTT. It specifies CASRPRQGSTNEKLFF.